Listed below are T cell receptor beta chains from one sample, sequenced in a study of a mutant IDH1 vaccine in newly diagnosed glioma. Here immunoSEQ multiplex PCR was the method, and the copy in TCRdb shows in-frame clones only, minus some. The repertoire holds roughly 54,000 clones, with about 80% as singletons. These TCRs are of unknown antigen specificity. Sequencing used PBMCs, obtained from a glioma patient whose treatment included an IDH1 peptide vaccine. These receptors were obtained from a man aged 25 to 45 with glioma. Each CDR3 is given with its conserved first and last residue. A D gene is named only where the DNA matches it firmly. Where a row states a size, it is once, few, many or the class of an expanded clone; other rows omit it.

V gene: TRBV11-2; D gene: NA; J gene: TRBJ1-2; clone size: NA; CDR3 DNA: TGTGCCAGCAGCCCTCAGGTAGGGCCTCTATACCGGGATGGCTACACCTTC; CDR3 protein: CASSPQVGPLYRDGYTF
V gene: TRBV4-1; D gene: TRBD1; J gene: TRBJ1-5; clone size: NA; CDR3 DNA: TGCGCCAGCAGCCAAGGGAGGGGGCGTCAAAGCAATCAGCCCCAGCATTTT; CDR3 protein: CASSQGRGRQSNQPQHF
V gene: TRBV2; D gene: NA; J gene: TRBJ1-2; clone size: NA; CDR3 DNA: TGTGCCAGCAGAAGACAGGAAAACTATGGCTACACCTTC; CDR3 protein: CASRRQENYGYTF
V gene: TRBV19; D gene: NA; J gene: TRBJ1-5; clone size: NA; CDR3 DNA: TGTGCCAGTAGCCGGCCTTTTATACGGTATAGCAATCAGCCCCAGCATTTT; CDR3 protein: CASSRPFIRYSNQPQHF
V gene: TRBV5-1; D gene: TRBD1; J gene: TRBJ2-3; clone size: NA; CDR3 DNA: TGCGCCAGCGGGACGGGACAGTCCACAGATACGCAGTATTTT; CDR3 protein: CASGTGQSTDTQYF
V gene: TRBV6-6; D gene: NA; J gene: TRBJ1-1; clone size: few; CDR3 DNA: NA; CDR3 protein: CASSSSGRGTEAFF
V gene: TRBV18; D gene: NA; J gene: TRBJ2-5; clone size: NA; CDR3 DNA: TGTGCCAGCTCACTACAGAGCCAAGAGACCCAGTACTTC; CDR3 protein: CASSLQSQETQYF
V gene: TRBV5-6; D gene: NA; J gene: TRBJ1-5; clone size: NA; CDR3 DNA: TGTGCCAGCAGCCTCCAGAACGGTCAGCCCCAGCATTTT; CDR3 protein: CASSLQNGQPQHF
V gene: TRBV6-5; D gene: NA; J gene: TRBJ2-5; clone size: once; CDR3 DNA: TGTGCCAGCAGTTACGAGGGGGGCAGAACCCAGTACTTC; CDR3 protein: CASSYEGGRTQYF
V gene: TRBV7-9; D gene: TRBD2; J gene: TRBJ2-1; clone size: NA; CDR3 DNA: TGTGCCAGCAGCCCCCGGCCGGGACTAGCGTACAATGAGCAGTTCTTC; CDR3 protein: CASSPRPGLAYNEQFF
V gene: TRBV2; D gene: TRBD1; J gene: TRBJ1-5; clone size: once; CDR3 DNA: TGTGCCAGCAGTGCCGGGACAGGGGACGATCAGCCCCAGCATTTT; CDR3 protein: CASSAGTGDDQPQHF
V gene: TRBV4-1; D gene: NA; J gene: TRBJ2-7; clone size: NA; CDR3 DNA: TGCGCCAGCAGCCAACCCTCCGCCGGGCAGACCACCTACGAGCAGTACTTC; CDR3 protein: CASSQPSAGQTTYEQYF
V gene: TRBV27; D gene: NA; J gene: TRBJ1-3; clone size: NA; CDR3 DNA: TGTGCCAGCAGATACAGTAGCTCTGGAAACACCATATATTTT; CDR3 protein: CASRYSSSGNTIYF
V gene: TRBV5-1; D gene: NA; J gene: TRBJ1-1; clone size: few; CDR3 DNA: TGCGCCAGCAGCTTGGGGAGCAGCATTAGGAACACTGAAGCTTTCTTT; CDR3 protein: CASSLGSSIRNTEAFF
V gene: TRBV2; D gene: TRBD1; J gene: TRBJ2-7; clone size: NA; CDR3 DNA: TGTGCCAGCAGTGAACAGGGGGCATCCTACGAGCAGTACTTC; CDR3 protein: CASSEQGASYEQYF
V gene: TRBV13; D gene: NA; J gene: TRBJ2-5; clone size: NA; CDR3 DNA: TGTGCCAGCAGCTCCCCCCGGCAGTGGGAGACCCAGTACTTC; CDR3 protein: CASSSPRQWETQYF